These 6 T cell receptor beta chains came from one sample sequenced in a study of neurological immune-mediated disorders. TCRdb fed the 5' RACE reads into MiXCR, producing one record per CDR3 protein. This table has fewer than 30,000 distinct CDR3 sequences, 5.5% to 8% appearing once. Sequenced sample: PBMCs. The receptor set was obtained from a woman aged 35 to 49 in good health.

In its sample, this clonotype was seen many times. The chain carries TRBV11-2 and TRBJ2-2; D not resolved. Germline V gives CDR1 SGHAT, CDR2 FQNNGV. Trimming stripped 2 bases from V and 5 bases from J, with 9 bases between. The CDR3 spans 14 residues. CDR3 sequence: CASSLFQETGELFF. The CDR3 region has the DNA TGTGCCAGCAGCTTATTCCAGGAGACCGGGGAGCTGTTTTTT.

This clonotype was observed many times. The chain is built from TRBV18 and TRBJ2-2, with a weak D call TRBD2 (5 bases). CDR3 size: 13 residues. V lost 4 bases, J lost 3 bases, and 6 bases lay in between. In germline, CDR1 is KGHSH, CDR2 LQKENI. CDR3 residues: CASSLDYTGELFF. Written as DNA, the CDR3 is TGTGCCAGCTCACTGGACTACACCGGGGAGCTGTTTTTT.

Many counts were recorded for this clonotype. The J gene is TRBJ1-3, the V gene TRBV28; D is undetermined. V was pared by 8 bases and J by 6 bases, with 11 bases between. The CDR3 covers 12 residues. Germline V gives CDR1 MDHEN, CDR2 SYDVKM. The CDR3, as DNA: TGTGCCAGCGAGAAGGCCCAAAACACCATATATTTT. Protein sequence: CASEKAQNTIYF.

There are many counts of this clonotype. The V and J genes are TRBV20-1 and TRBJ1-1, with TRBD1 as a possible D gene (5 bases). Trimming pared 4 bases from V and 5 bases from J, leaving 14 bases between. Germline assignment: CDR1 DFQATT and CDR2 SNEGSKA (reference sequence). This CDR3 contains 13 residues. The DNA for the CDR3 is TGCAGTGCTAAGGGACTGATGACAACTGAAGCTTTCTTT. This codes for CSAKGLMTTEAFF.

This clonotype was seen repeatedly, ten times or more. J is TRBJ1-1 and V is TRBV7-3; a possible D gene is TRBD1 (5 bases). The germline V gene has CDR1 SGHTA and CDR2 FQGTGA. V was clipped by 5 bases and J by 5 bases, with 18 bases between them. The CDR3 runs 15 residues. CDR3 in DNA: TGTGCCAGCAGCGCAACCGGGACCGGTGGTACTGAAGCTTTCTTT. Residues: CASSATGTGGTEAFF.

This clonotype was detected ten times or more. J is TRBJ1-1 and V is TRBV5-6; 8 bases fit TRBD1. The CDR3 has 14 amino acids. J was trimmed by 5 bases and V by 3 bases; bases with no gene match: 6. Germline values: CDR1 SGHDT, CDR2 YYEEEE. CDR3 loop: CASSYQGARTEAFF. The CDR3 nucleotides are TGTGCCAGCAGCTATCAGGGGGCGCGAACTGAAGCTTTCTTT.